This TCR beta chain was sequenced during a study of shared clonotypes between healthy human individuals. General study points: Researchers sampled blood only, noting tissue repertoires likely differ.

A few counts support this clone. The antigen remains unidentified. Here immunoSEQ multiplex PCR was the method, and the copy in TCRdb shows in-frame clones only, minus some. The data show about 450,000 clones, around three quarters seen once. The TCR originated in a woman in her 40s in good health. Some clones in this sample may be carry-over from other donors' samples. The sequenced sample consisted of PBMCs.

As DNA, the CDR3 is TGTGCCAGCTCAACCCAGAATGAAAAACTGTTTTTT. Its translation: CASSTQNEKLFF. This chain connects TRBV18 to TRBJ1-4, with D unresolved. V shed 5 bases and J shed 5 bases, with 6 bases lying between them. Looked up from germline, CDR1 is KGHSH and CDR2 is LQKENI. This CDR3 region has 12 residues.